The entry that follows covers one T cell receptor (beta chain) sequence. The CDR3 consists of 14 residues. V was clipped by 7 bases and J by 2 bases, with 15 bases between them. CDR1 is SGHRS, CDR2 YFSETQ, per germline. The data were taken from a study of patients and donors after allogeneic stem cell transplantation. Each CDR3 protein is one row after TCRdb ran MiXCR on the RT-PCR reads. In the table there are approximately 210,000 distinct CDR3 sequences, 40% to 45% of which are singletons. The receptor was isolated from a human donor who was either an allogeneic HSCT recipient or a stem cell or donor lymphocyte infusion donor (not recorded which). It is not recorded whose cells these are; they may come from a transplant donor. Sequences were obtained from blood, either unsorted or a sorted T cell fraction (not recorded which). The chain joins TRBV5-1 to TRBJ1-1, with D possibly being TRBD1 (5 bases). CDR3 DNA sequence: TGCGCCAGCCCTACCGGGACGCTAAACACTGAAGCTTTCTTT. Translated: CASPTGTLNTEAFF.